Below, one T cell receptor (beta chain) is given with its context. Some clones are missing from TCRdb's copy, which holds only in-frame ones; the method was immunoSEQ multiplex PCR. The table includes nearly 80,000 clones, 93% detected once. This sample is drawn from a study of cytomegalovirus exposure and HLA in healthy donors. The length of the CDR3 is 17 residues. The junction had 10 bases not matched to a gene; V was cut back by 0 bases and J by 7 bases. Germline loops: CDR1 MRHNA, CDR2 SNTAGT. Sequencing used PBMCs. The chain uses TRBV6-4 and TRBJ2-5; 11 bases map to TRBD2. The receptor comes from a young woman in good health and CMV-seronegative. The CDR3 reads CASSDSPPTSGRRTQYF. The CDR3 DNA reads as TGTGCCAGCAGTGACTCGCCCCCAACTAGCGGGAGACGGACCCAGTACTTC.